The T cell receptor (beta chain) described here comes from a study of T-cell reconstitution after alpha-beta-depleted transplantation in children. A library of TCRbeta sequences, prepared with unique molecular identifiers, was generated. TCRdb re-derived calls from the PCR reads in MiXCR, one entry per CDR3 protein. The sample holds some 390,000 distinct CDR3 sequences, roughly 20% seen once. Germline assignment: CDR1 MGHRA and CDR2 YSYEKL. The junction had 7 bases not matched to a gene; V was cut back by 0 bases and J by 10 bases. The CDR3 sequence is 15 residues long. The rearrangement joins TRBV4-1 to TRBJ2-1, with TRBD2 matching 9 bases. The source is a human donor who donated a stem cell graft to a child with acute myeloid leukemia. Sequenced here: PBMCs from the stem cell graft donor, sampled from the stem cell graft. The CDR3 DNA sequence: TGCGCCAGCAGCCAAGAAGGTGCTAGCGGGACGGAGCAGTTCTTC. Amino acids: CASSQEGASGTEQFF.